This passage covers 17 T cell receptor beta chains from one sample sequenced in a study of T cells in Graves' hyperthyroidism and ophthalmopathy. TCR beta CDR3 regions were amplified from RNA. HTBI primers drove first-round RT-PCR of the TCR CDR3. A single record per CDR3 protein comes from TCRdb applying MiXCR to the multiplex PCR reads. The repertoire holds over 350,000 distinct CDR3 sequences, less than 20% seen once, with less than 45% in the top ten. The material sequenced was blood. Receptors originate from a man aged 18 to 29 with Graves' ophthalmopathy.

Ten or more counts support this clonotype. V usage is TRBV11-2 and J usage is TRBJ2-1; D unclear. V dropped 5 bases and J dropped 8 bases, with 7 bases sitting between them. Germline CDR1 reads SGHAT; CDR2 reads FQNNGV. The CDR3 is 11 amino acids. The CDR3 bases are TGTGCCAGCAGCATACAAGATGAGCAGTTCTTC. Translating gives CASSIQDEQFF.

This clonotype showed up many times. The chain carries TRBV5-1 and TRBJ2-7; possibly TRBD1 for D (6 bases). This CDR3 has 16 amino acids. V was trimmed by 1 base and J by 0 bases, leaving 14 bases between them. Germline assignment: CDR1 SGHRS and CDR2 YFSETQ. DNA of the CDR3: TGCGCCAGCAGCTTGAAGACAGGACTGATCTCCTACGAGCAGTACTTC. Amino acids: CASSLKTGLISYEQYF.

A note on this clonotype: One end of the junction varies from germline; a read error may be responsible. The chain carries TRBV6-1 and TRBJ2-2; possibly TRBD1 or TRBD2 for D (5 bases each). This CDR3 has 15 amino acids. Germline CDR1 MNHNS, CDR2 SASEGT. CDR3 bases: TGTACCAGCAGGGAGCAAGGGAAAGACACCGGGGAGCTGTTTTTT. It yields the protein CTSREQGKDTGELFF.

This clonotype was seen repeatedly, ten times or more. The V and J genes are TRBV5-1 and TRBJ1-4; D not certain. The CDR3 consists of 14 residues. V lost 2 bases and J 0 bases, leaving 5 bases between the germline ends. The V gene's germline CDR1 is SGHRS and CDR2 YFSETQ. The CDR3 here is CASSFQATNEKLFF. The CDR3 bases are TGCGCCAGCAGCTTCCAGGCAACTAATGAAAAACTGTTTTTT.

The chain uses TRBV9 and TRBJ1-1, with 7 bases matching TRBD1. The junction had 6 bases not matched to a gene; V was cut back by 4 bases and J by 6 bases. This CDR3 is 13 amino acids long. The germline V gene encodes CDR1 SGDLS and CDR2 YYNGEE. CDR3 nucleotide sequence: TGTGCCAGCAGCTCCACAGGGGTTGCTGAAGCTTTCTTT. Translating gives CASSSTGVAEAFF.

The chain uses TRBV7-9 and TRBJ2-2, with 7 bases identical to TRBD1. The CDR3 is 13 residues long. V dropped 7 bases and J dropped 5; count of bases not matched to a gene: 4. The germline V gene encodes CDR1 SEHNR and CDR2 FQNEAQ (reference sequence). In DNA, the CDR3 is TGTGCCAGCACCCGGGGACAGACCGGGGAGCTGTTTTTT. Amino acid sequence: CASTRGQTGELFF.

This chain uses TRBV19 with TRBJ1-1; D call uncertain. The CDR3 is 15 amino acids. Trimming removed 7 bases at V and 6 bases at J, with 21 bases between. Germline V gene sequence: CDR1 LNHDA, CDR2 SQIVND (reference sequence). The chain's CDR3 is CASNPDRPGMAEAFF. The DNA of the CDR3 is TGTGCCAGTAATCCTGACCGACCGGGAATGGCTGAAGCTTTCTTT.

This clonotype appeared many times. The J gene is TRBJ2-7, the V gene TRBV15; tentatively, D is TRBD2 (5 bases). Trimming removed 2 bases at V and 6 bases at J, with 17 bases between. CDR3 length: 15 residues. Germline V gene data show CDR1 as LNHNV and CDR2 as YYDKDF (reference sequence). Here the CDR3 reads CATSRKADPSVEQYF. CDR3 DNA sequence: TGTGCCACCAGCAGAAAAGCGGACCCCTCTGTCGAGCAGTACTTC.

This chain uses TRBV3-1 with TRBJ2-1; TRBD2 matches 12 bases. Unmatched junction bases numbered 12, after V lost 0 bases and J lost 3 bases. The germline V gene encodes CDR1 LGHDT and CDR2 YNNKEL (reference sequence). The CDR3 covers 20 residues. The CDR3, as DNA: TGTGCCAGCAGCCAAGATCCCGGACTAGCGGGGACGCACCTCTACAATGAGCAGTTCTTC. Translated, it gives CASSQDPGLAGTHLYNEQFF.

V usage is TRBV27 and J usage is TRBJ2-1; 7 bases match TRBD2. Germline lookup yields CDR1 MNHEY and CDR2 SMNVEV (reference sequence). This CDR3 is built from 15 residues. V lost 6 bases, J lost 4 bases, and 9 bases stayed unmatched. The CDR3 reads CASSPGGTEYNEQFF. The CDR3 DNA follows: TGTGCCAGCAGCCCCGGGGGGACGGAGTACAATGAGCAGTTCTTC.

This clonotype has more than one count but fewer than ten. The chain carries TRBV6-5 and TRBJ2-3, with D possibly matching TRBD2 (7 bases). The V gene's germline CDR1 is MNHEY and CDR2 SVGAGI. This CDR3 is built from 14 residues. The V and J ends lost 4 bases and 4 bases respectively, with 12 bases between them. CDR3: CASSWGGRADTQYF. The CDR3 DNA follows: TGTGCCAGCAGTTGGGGGGGCCGGGCAGATACGCAGTATTTT.

This clonotype was picked up a small number of times. The chain is built from TRBV5-1 and TRBJ2-7, with D possibly being TRBD2 (6 bases). Germline loops: CDR1 SGHRS, CDR2 YFSETQ. V dropped 2 bases and J dropped 2 bases, with 14 bases sitting between them. This CDR3 spans 15 amino acids. The CDR3 spells CASSLIRGGTYEQYF. The CDR3 coding sequence is TGCGCCAGCAGCTTAATAAGGGGAGGAACCTACGAGCAGTACTTC. The full variable domain, in which reference TRBV5-1 and TRBJ2-7 provide the parts outside the CDR3, is KAGVTQTPRYLIKTRGQQVTLSCSPISGHRSVSWYQQTPGQGLQFLFEYFSETQRNKGNFPGRFSGRQFSNSRSEMNVSTLELGDSALYLCASSLIRGGTYEQYFGPGTRLTVT.

With respect to this clonotype: This clone may be a read error of a much larger clone one base away. The chain recombines TRBV2 with TRBJ1-4, with D perhaps matching TRBD1 (5 bases). This CDR3 contains 14 residues. Germline V gives CDR1 SNHLY, CDR2 FYNNEI. For the CDR3, the DNA is TGTGCCAGCATCCCCGCAGGGCGGTATGAAGAACTGTTTTTT. Encoded protein: CASIPAGRYEELFF.

Ten or more counts support this clonotype. The chain links TRBV11-2 to TRBJ2-7, with D possibly being TRBD2 (6 bases). Germline CDR1 is SGHAT and CDR2 is FQNNGV. V was cut by 1 base and J by 2 bases, with 12 bases left in between. The CDR3 spans 15 residues. The CDR3, as DNA: TGTGCCAGCAGCTTAGTCGGGGGTGTAACCTACGAGCAGTACTTC. Residues: CASSLVGGVTYEQYF.

This clonotype was counted many times. This sequence joins TRBV6-2 or TRBV6-3 and TRBJ1-2, with unresolved D. This CDR3 spans 15 amino acids. CDR1 is MNHEY, CDR2 SVGEGT, per germline. V gave up 1 base and J gave up 11 bases, with 20 bases separating them. Here the CDR3 reads CASSYWAAGRRRYTF. The CDR3 DNA follows: TGTGCCAGCAGTTACTGGGCGGCCGGCCGACGGAGATACACCTTC.

The genes are TRBV10-1 and TRBJ2-1, with D uncertain. Germline values: CDR1 WNHNN, CDR2 SYGVQD (reference sequence). The V end was cut by 4 bases, the J end by 0 bases, with 4 bases between. This CDR3 spans 13 amino acids. CDR3 in DNA: TGCGCCAGCAGTGCAAGCTCCTACAATGAGCAGTTCTTC. This encodes CASSASSYNEQFF.

The chain couples TRBV20-1 to TRBJ2-7; 9 bases fit TRBD2. CDR1 is DFQATT and CDR2 is SNEGSKA in the germline V gene (reference sequence). With 4 bases clipped from V and 7 bases from J, the junction kept 5 bases outside the gene matches. CDR3 length: 12 amino acids. This CDR3 reads CSATSGTEEQYF. Here the CDR3 DNA reads TGCAGTGCTACTAGCGGGACGGAAGAGCAGTACTTC.